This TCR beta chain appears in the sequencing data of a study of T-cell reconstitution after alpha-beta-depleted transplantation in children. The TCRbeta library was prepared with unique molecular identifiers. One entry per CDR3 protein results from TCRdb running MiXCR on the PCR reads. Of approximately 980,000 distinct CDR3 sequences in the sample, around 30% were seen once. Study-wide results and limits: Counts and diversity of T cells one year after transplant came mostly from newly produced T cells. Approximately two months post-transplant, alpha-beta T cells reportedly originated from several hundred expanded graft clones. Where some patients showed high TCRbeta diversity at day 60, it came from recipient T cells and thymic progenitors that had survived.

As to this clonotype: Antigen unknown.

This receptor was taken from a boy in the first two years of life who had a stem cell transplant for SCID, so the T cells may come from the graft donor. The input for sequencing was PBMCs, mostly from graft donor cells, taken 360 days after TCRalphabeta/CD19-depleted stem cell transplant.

The CDR3 here is CASSWGGLYEQYF. CDR3 nucleotide sequence: TGTGCCTCCTCCTGGGGCGGTCTCTACGAGCAGTACTTC. The chain combines TRBV12-3 or TRBV12-4 with TRBJ2-7; D possibly corresponds to TRBD1 (5 bases). This CDR3 has 13 residues. Between the trimmed V and J ends, which lost 11 bases and 3 bases, there was a span of 17 bases.